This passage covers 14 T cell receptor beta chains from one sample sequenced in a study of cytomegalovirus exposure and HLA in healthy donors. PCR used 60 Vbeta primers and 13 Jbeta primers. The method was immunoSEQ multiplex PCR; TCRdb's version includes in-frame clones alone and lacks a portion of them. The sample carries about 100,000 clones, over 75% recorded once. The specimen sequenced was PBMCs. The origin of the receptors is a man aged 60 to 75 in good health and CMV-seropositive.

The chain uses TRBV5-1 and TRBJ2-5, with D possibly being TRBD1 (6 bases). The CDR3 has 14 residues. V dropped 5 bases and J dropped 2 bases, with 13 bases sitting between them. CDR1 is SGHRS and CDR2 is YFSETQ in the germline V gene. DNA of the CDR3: TGCGCCAGCAGAGCAGGACAGCTGCAAGAGACCCAGTACTTC. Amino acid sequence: CASRAGQLQETQYF.

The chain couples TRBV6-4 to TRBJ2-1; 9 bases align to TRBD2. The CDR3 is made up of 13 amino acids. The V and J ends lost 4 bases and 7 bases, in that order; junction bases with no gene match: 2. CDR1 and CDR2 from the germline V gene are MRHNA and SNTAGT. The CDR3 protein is CASSVLAGNEQFF. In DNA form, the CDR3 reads TGTGCCAGCAGTGTTCTAGCGGGGAATGAGCAGTTCTTC.

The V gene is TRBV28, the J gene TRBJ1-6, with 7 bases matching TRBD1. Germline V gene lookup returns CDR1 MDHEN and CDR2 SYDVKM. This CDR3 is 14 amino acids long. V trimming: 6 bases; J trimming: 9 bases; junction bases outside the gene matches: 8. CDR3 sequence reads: CASRAGQVRSPLHF. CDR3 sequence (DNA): TGTGCCAGCAGGGCAGGACAGGTTCGTTCACCCCTCCACTTT.

The CDR3 sequence: CASRLGQSNQPQHF. CDR3 sequence (DNA): TGTGCCAGCAGACTCGGACAGTCCAATCAGCCCCAGCATTTT. The chain has TRBV6-1 and TRBJ1-5; D possibly corresponds to TRBD1 (6 bases). The CDR3 has 14 amino acids. CDR1 is MNHNS and CDR2 is SASEGT in the germline V gene. The V end lost 6 bases, the J end lost 3 bases, and 12 bases lay between the germline ends.

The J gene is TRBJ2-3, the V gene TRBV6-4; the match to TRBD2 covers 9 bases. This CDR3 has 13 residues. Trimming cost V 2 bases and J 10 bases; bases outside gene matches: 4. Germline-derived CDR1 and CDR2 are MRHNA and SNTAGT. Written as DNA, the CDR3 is TGTGCCAGCAGTGACGGGACTAGCTCCGCGCAGTATTTT. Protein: CASSDGTSSAQYF.

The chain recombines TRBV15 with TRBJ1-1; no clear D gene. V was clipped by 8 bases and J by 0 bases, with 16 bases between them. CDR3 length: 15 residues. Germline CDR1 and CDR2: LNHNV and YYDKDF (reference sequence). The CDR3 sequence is CATRTTPRVNTEAFF. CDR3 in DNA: TGTGCCACCCGGACCACTCCGAGGGTGAACACTGAAGCTTTCTTT.

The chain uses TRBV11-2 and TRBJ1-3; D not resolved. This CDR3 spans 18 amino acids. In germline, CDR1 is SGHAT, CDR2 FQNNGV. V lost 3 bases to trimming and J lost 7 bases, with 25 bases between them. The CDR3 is CASSLRTDSRALQNTIYF. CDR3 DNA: TGTGCCAGCAGCTTGAGGACTGACTCCCGGGCCCTCCAGAACACCATATATTTT. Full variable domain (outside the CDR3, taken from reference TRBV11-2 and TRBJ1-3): EAGVAQSPRYKIIEKRQSVAFWCNPISGHATLYWYQQILGQGPKLLIQFQNNGVVDDSQLPKDRFSAERLKGVDSTLKIQPAKLEDSAVYLCASSLRTDSRALQNTIYFGEGSWLTVV.

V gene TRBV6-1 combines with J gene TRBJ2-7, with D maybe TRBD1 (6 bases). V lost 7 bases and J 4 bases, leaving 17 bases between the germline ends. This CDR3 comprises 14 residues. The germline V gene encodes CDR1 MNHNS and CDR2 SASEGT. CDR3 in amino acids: CASTQRGTDYEQYF. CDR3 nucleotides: TGTGCCAGCACCCAAAGGGGGACGGATTACGAGCAGTACTTC.

Here the CDR3 reads CASSPSGDKLFF. The CDR3 nucleotides read TGTGCCAGCAGCCCCTCCGGTGATAAACTGTTTTTT. The chain uses TRBV6-1 and TRBJ1-4, with D unclear. Germline CDR1 and CDR2: MNHNS and SASEGT. The V gene lost 6 bases and the J gene lost 11 bases, with 13 bases spanning the gap. The CDR3 loop spans 12 amino acids.

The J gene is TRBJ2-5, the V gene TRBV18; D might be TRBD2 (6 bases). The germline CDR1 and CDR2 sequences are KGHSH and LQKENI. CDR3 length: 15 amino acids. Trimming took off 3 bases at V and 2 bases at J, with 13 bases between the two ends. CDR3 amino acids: CASSPLEAGQETQYF. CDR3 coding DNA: TGTGCCAGCTCACCGCTAGAGGCGGGACAAGAGACCCAGTACTTC.

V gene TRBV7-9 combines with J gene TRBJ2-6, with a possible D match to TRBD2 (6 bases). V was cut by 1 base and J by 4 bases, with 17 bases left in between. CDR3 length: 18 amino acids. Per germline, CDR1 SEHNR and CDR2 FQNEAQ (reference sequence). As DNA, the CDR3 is TGTGCCAGCAGCTTAGATAGCGCAGGAGGGCCCGGGGCCAACGTCCTGACTTTC. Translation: CASSLDSAGGPGANVLTF.

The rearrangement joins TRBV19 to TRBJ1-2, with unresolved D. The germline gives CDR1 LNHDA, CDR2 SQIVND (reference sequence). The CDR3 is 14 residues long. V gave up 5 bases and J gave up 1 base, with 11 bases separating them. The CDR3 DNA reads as TGTGCCAGTAGTCTTCGAGGCAGTAACTATGGCTACACCTTC. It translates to CASSLRGSNYGYTF.

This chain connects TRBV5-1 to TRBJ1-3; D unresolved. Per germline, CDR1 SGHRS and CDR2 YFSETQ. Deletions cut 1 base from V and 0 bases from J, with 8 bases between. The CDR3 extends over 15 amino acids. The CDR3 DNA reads TGCGCCAGCAGCTTGAACGGAGACTCTGGAAACACCATATATTTT. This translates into CASSLNGDSGNTIYF.

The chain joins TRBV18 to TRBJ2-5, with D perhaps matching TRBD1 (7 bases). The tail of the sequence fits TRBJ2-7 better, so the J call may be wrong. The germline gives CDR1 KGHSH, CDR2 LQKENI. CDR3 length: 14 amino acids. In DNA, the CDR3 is TGTGCCAGCTCCCCCCAGGGGGGTGCCTACGAGCAGTACTTC. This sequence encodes CASSPQGGAYEQYF.